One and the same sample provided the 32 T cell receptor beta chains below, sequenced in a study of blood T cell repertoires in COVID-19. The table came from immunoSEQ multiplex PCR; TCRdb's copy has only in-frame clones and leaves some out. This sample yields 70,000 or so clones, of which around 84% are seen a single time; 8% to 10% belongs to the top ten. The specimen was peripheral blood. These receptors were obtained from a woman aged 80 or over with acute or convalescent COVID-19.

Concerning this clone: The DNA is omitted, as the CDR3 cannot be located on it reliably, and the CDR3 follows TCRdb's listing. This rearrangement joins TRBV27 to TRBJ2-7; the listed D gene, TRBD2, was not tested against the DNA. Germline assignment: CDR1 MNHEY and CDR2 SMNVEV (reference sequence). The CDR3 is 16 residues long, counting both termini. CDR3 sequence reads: CASSSSGRGLRYEQYF.

In nucleotides, the CDR3 is TGTGCCAGCAGCGGGACAGGGGATCGACCCCTCCACTTT. This codes for CASSGTGDRPLHF. This sequence joins TRBV6-5 and TRBJ1-6, with 10 bases lining up with TRBD1. The germline CDR1 and CDR2 sequences are MNHEY and SVGAGI. Trimming removed 6 bases from V and 12 bases from J; junction bases left unmatched: 5. The CDR3 runs 13 residues.

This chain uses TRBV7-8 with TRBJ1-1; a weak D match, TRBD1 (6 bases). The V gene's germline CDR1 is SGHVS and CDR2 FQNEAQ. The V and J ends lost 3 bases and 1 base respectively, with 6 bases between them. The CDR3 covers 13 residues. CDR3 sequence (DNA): TGTGCCAGCAGCTTGGGGGCGAACACTGAAGCTTTCTTT. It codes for CASSLGANTEAFF.

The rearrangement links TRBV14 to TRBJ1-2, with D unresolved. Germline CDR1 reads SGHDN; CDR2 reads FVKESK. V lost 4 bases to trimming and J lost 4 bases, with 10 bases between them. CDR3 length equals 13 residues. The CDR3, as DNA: TGTGCCAGCAGCCTAAGCGCGAGCTATGGCTACACCTTC. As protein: CASSLSASYGYTF.

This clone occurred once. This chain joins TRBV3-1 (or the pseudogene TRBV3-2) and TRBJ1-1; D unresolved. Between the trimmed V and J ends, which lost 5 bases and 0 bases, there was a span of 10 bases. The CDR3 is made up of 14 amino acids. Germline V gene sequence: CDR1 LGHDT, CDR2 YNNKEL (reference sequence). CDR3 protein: CASSSTAMNTEAFF. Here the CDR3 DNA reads TGTGCCAGCAGCTCCACAGCCATGAACACTGAAGCTTTCTTT.

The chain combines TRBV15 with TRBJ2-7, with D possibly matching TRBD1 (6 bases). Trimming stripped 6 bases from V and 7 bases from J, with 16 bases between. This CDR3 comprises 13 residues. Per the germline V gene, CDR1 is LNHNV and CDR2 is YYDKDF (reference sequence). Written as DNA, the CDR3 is TGTGCCACCAGTCATAACAGGGTTGGTGAGCAGTACTTC. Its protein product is CATSHNRVGEQYF.

The CDR3 bases are TGTGCCAGCAGCGCTACCGCCGGGACAGGGCGTGGGACCCAGTACTTC. Translated, it gives CASSATAGTGRGTQYF. The J gene is TRBJ2-5, the V gene TRBV7-3, with 9 bases identical to TRBD1. The ends lost 5 bases at V and 7 bases at J; junction bases unmatched: 14. The CDR3 spans 16 residues. Germline CDR1 SGHTA, CDR2 FQGTGA.

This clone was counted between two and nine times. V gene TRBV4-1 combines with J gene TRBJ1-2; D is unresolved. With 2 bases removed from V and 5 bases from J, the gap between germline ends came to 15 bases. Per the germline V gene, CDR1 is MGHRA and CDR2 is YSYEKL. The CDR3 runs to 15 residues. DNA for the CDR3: TGCGCCAGCAGCCAATCCCAAGCGGAAGGGTATGGCTACACCTTC. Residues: CASSQSQAEGYGYTF.

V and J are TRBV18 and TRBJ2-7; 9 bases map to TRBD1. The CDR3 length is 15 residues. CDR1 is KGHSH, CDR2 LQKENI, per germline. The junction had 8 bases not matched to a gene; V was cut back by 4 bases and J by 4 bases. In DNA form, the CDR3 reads TGTGCCAGCTCACACCTACAGGGGGCTCGGTACGAGCAGTACTTC. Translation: CASSHLQGARYEQYF.

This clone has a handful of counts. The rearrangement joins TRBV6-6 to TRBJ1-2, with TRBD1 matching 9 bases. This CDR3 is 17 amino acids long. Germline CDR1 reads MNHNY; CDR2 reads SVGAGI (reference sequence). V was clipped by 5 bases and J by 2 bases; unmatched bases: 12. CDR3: CASSPWTGAKENYGYTF. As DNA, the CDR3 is TGTGCCAGCAGTCCCTGGACAGGGGCCAAAGAAAACTATGGCTACACCTTC.

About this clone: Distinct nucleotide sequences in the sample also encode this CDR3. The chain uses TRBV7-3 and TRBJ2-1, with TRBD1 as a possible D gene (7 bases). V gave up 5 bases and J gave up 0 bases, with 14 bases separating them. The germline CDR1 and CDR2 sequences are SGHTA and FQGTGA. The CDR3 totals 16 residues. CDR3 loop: CASSSRQGGSYNEQFF. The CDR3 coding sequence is TGTGCCAGCAGCAGCAGACAGGGAGGCTCCTACAATGAGCAGTTCTTC.

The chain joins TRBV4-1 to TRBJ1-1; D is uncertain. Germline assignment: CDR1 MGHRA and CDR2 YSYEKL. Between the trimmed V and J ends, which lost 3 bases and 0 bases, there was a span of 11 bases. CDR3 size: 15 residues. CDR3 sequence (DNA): TGCGCCAGCAGCCAGGAGGATCAGGTGAACACTGAAGCTTTCTTT. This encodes CASSQEDQVNTEAFF.

The CDR3 loop is CASGSDRDNEQFF. CDR3 DNA: TGCGCCAGCGGATCAGACAGGGACAATGAGCAGTTCTTC. The chain has TRBV5-1 and TRBJ2-1; 7 bases agree with TRBD1. This CDR3 is 13 amino acids long. Germline V gene sequence: CDR1 SGHRS, CDR2 YFSETQ. V lost 7 bases and J lost 5; bases outside the gene matches: 6.

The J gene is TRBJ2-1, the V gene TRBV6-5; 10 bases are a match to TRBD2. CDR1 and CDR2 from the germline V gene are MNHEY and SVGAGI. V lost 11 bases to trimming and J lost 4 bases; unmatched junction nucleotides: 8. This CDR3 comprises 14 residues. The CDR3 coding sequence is TGTGCCTCTGAGATAGCGGGGGGTTACAATGAGCAGTTCTTC. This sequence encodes CASEIAGGYNEQFF.

The CDR3 coding sequence is TGTGCCAGCAGCTTAGGACAGGGGGCTAAAGATACGCAGTATTTT. Its translation: CASSLGQGAKDTQYF. The chain is built from TRBV7-9 and TRBJ2-3; TRBD1 aligns across 10 bases. J lost 5 bases, V lost 1 base, and 3 bases had no gene match. Germline V CDR1 and CDR2: SEHNR, FQNEAQ (reference sequence). The CDR3 loop spans 15 amino acids.

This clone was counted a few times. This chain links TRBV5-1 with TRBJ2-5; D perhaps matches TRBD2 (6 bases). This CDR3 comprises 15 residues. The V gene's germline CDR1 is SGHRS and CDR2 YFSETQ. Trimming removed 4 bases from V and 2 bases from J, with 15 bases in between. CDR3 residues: CASSQRLAVQETQYF. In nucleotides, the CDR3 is TGCGCCAGCAGCCAAAGATTAGCGGTTCAAGAGACCCAGTACTTC.

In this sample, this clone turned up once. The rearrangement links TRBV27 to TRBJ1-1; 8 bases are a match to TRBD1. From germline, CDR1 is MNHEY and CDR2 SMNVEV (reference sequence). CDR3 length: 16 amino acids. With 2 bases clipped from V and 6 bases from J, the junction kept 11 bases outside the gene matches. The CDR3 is CASSLQGARGVAEAFF. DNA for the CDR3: TGTGCCAGCAGTTTACAGGGGGCTAGGGGAGTGGCTGAAGCTTTCTTT.

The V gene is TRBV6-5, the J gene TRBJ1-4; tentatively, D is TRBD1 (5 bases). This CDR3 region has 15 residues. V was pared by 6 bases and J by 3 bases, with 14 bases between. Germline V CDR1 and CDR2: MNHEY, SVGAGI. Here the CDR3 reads CASRGGPSSNEKLFF. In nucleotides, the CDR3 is TGTGCCAGCAGGGGGGGACCGTCCTCTAATGAAAAACTGTTTTTT.

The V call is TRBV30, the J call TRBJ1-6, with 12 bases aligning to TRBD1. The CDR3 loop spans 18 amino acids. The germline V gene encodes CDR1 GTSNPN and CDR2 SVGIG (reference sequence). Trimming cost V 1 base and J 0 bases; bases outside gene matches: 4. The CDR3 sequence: CAWSGDRGLGSYNSPLHF. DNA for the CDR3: TGTGCCTGGAGTGGGGACAGGGGGCTCGGCTCCTATAATTCACCCCTCCACTTT.

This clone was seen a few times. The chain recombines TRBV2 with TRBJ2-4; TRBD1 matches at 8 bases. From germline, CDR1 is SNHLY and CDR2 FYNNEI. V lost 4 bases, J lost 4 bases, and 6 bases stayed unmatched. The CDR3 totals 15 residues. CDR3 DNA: TGTGCCAGCAGTGCCGACAGGGGCACGAAAAACATTCAGTACTTC. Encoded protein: CASSADRGTKNIQYF.

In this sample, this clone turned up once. CDR3 loop: CASSLGSDRLLNTEAFF. CDR3 coding DNA: TGTGCCAGCAGCCTAGGGTCTGACAGGTTACTGAACACTGAAGCTTTCTTT. This sequence joins TRBV6-2 or TRBV6-3 and TRBJ1-1, with D perhaps matching TRBD1 (6 bases). The V and J ends lost 6 bases and 0 bases respectively, with 20 bases between them. Germline loops: CDR1 MNHEY, CDR2 SVGEGT. This CDR3 is 17 amino acids long.

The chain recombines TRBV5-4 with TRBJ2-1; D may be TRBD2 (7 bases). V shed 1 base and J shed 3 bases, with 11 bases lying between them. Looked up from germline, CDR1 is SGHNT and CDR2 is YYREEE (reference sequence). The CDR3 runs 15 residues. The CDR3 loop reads CASSLIGGVYNEQFF. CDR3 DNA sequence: TGTGCCAGCAGCTTGATAGGGGGGGTCTACAATGAGCAGTTCTTC.

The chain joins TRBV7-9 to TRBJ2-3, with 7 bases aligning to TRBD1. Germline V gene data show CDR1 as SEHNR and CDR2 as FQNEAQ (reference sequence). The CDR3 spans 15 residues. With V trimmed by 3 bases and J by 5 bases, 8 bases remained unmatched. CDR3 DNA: TGTGCCAGCAGCTTGGGGGACAGTTTTTTAGATACGCAGTATTTT. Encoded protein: CASSLGDSFLDTQYF.

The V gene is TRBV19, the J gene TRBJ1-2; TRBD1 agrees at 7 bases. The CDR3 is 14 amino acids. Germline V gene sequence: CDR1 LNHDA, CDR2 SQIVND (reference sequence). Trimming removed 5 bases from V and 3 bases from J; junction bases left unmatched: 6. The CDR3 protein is CASSETGQYYGYTF. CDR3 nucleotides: TGTGCCAGTAGTGAGACAGGGCAATACTATGGCTACACCTTC.

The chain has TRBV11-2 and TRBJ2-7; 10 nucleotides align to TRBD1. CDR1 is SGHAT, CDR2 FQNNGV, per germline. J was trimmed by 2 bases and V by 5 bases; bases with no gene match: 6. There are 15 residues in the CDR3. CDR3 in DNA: TGTGCCAGCAGCAAAAGGACAGGGGGTACCTACGAGCAGTACTTC. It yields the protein CASSKRTGGTYEQYF.

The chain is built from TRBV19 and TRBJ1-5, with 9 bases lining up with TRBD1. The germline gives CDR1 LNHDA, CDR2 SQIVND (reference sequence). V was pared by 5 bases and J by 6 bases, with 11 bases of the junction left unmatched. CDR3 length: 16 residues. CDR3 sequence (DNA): TGTGCCAGTAGTGGCACAGACAGGGGGTTAAGTCAGCCCCAGCATTTT. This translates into CASSGTDRGLSQPQHF.

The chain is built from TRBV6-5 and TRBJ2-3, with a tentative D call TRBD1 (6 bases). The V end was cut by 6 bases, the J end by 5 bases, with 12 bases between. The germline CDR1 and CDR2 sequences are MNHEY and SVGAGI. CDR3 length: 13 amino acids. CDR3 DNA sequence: TGTGCCAGCAGGATCTACAGGGTAGATACGCAGTATTTT. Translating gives CASRIYRVDTQYF.

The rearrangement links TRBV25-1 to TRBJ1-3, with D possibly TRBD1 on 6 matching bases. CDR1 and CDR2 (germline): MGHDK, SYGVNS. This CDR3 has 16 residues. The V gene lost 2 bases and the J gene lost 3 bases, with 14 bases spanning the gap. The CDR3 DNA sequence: TGTGCCAGCAGTGAACTTGGACAGTCCGATGGAAACACCATATATTTT. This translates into CASSELGQSDGNTIYF.

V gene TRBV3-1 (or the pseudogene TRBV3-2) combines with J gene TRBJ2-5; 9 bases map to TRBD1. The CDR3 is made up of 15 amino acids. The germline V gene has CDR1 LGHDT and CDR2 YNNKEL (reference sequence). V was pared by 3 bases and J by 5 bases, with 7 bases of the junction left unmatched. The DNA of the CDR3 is TGTGCCAGCAGCCAGCCCCGACAGGGGGTGGAGACCCAGTACTTC. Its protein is CASSQPRQGVETQYF.

The CDR3 loop reads CASSQVRTRVVAGAAEQYF. DNA of the CDR3: TGCGCCAGCAGCCAAGTAAGAACGAGAGTGGTGGCGGGGGCAGCCGAGCAGTACTTC. This sequence joins TRBV4-1 and TRBJ2-7, with D maybe TRBD2 (7 bases). V was clipped by 1 base and J by 6 bases, with 28 bases between them. This CDR3 contains 19 residues. Germline CDR1 MGHRA, CDR2 YSYEKL.

CDR3 bases: TGTGCCAGCAGCTCGAGAGTTAGCGGGGGGGCCGCCGAAGAGACCCAGTACTTC. It specifies CASSSRVSGGAAEETQYF. J is TRBJ2-5 and V is TRBV11-2, with TRBD2 identical over 11 bases. Germline CDR1 SGHAT, CDR2 FQNNGV. This CDR3 is built from 18 residues. V dropped 4 bases and J dropped 3; count of bases not matched to a gene: 13.

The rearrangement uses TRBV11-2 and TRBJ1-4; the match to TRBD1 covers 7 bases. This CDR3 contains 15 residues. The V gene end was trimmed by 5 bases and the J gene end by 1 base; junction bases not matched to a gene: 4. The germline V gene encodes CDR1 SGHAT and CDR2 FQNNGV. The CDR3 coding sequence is TGTGCCAGCAGCCCCCGACAGGGAACTAATGAAAAACTGTTTTTT. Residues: CASSPRQGTNEKLFF.